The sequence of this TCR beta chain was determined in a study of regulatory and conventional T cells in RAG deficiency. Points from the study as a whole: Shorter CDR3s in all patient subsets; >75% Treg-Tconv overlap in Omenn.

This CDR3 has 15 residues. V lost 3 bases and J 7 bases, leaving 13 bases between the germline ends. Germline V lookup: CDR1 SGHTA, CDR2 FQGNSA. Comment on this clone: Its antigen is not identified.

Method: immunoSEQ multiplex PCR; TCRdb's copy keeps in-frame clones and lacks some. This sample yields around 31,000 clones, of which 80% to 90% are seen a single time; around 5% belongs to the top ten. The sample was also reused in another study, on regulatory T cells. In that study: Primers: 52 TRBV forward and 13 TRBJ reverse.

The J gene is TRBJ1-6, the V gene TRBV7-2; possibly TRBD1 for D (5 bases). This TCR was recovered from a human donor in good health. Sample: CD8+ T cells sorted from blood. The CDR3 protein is CASSLGRGGNSPLHF. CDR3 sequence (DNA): TGTGCCAGCAGCTTGGGGAGGGGCGGGAATTCACCCCTCCACTTT. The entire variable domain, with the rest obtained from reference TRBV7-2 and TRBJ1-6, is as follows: GAGVSQSPSNKVTEKGKDVELRCDPISGHTALYWYRQSLGQGLEFLIYFQGNSAPDKSGLPSDRFSAERTGGSVSTLTIQRTQQEDSAVYLCASSLGRGGNSPLHFGNGTRLTVT.